The source of this T cell receptor beta chain is a study of blood T cell repertoires in COVID-19. The wider study: The study drew acute and convalescent COVID-19 samples from the United States, Italy and Spain. Sources were T cells, B-cell-depleted T cells, or PBMCs; the material itself was cDNA or gDNA.

The authors' processing: Nucleated cell number was recorded as an estimate derived from reference gene primer amplification. The protocol was immunoSEQ multiplex PCR, while the TCRdb copy is restricted to in-frame clones and leaves out a portion. V, J and clone size derive from that table, while D and trimming were established from the DNA sequence. The sample lists roughly 90,000 clones; roughly 90% were seen once. Sequencing was done on a sample of peripheral blood. The receptor was derived from a man aged 45-65 years with COVID-19, enrolled during active disease.

CDR3 bases: TGTGCCAGCTCACCACCGCAGGGGCGGCTTTTAGGAAACACCATATATTTT. Translating it yields CASSPPQGRLLGNTIYF. The chain is built from TRBV18 and TRBJ1-3; D perhaps matches TRBD1 (6 bases). V dropped 0 bases and J dropped 4 bases, with 16 bases sitting between them. The CDR3 has 17 amino acids. CDR1 and CDR2 (germline): KGHSH, LQKENI. The full variable domain, rest sourced from reference TRBV18 and TRBJ1-3, is NAGVMQNPRHLVRRRGQEARLRCSPMKGHSHVYWYRQLPEEGLKFMVYLQKENIIDESGMPKERFSAEFPKEGPSILRIQQVVRGDSAAYFCASSPPQGRLLGNTIYFGEGSWLTVV.